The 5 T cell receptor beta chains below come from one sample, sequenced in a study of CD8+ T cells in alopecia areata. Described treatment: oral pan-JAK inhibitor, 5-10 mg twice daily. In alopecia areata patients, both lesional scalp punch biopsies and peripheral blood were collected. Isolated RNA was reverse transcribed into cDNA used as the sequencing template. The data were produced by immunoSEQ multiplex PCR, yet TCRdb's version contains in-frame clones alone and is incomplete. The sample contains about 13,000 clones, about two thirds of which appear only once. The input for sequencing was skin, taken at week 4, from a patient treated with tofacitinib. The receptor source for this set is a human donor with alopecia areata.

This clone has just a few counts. The CDR3 nucleotides are TGTGCCAGCAGTTTGGTGGCCTATAATTCACCCCTCCACTTT. Residues: CASSLVAYNSPLHF. This chain joins TRBV27 and TRBJ1-6, with D unclear. There are 14 residues in the CDR3. Trimming left V 3 bases short and J 2 bases short, with 5 bases between. CDR1 and CDR2 (germline): MNHEY, SMNVEV (reference sequence).

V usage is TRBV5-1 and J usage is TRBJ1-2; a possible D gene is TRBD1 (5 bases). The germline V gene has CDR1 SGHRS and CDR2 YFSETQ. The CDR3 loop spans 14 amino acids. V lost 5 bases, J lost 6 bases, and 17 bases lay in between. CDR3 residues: CASRPQAPYDGYTF. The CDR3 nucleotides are TGCGCCAGCAGGCCACAGGCCCCTTATGATGGCTACACCTTC.

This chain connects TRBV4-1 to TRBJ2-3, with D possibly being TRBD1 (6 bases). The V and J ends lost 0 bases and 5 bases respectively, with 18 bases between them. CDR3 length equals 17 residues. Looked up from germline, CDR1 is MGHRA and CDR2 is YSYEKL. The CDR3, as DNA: TGCGCCAGCAGCCAAGAGGCAGGACAGAGCTTGGGAGATACGCAGTATTTT. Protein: CASSQEAGQSLGDTQYF.

CDR3 in amino acids: CASSPGGPNQPQHF. Here the CDR3 DNA reads TGTGCCAGCAGCCCAGGCGGTCCCAATCAGCCCCAGCATTTT. The rearrangement joins TRBV7-2 to TRBJ1-5, with D hard to call. CDR3 length equals 14 residues. V was clipped by 5 bases and J by 3 bases, with 11 bases between them. Germline V lookup: CDR1 SGHTA, CDR2 FQGNSA. Full variable domain (missing parts from reference TRBV7-2 and TRBJ1-5): GAGVSQSPSNKVTEKGKDVELRCDPISGHTALYWYRQSLGQGLEFLIYFQGNSAPDKSGLPSDRFSAERTGGSVSTLTIQRTQQEDSAVYLCASSPGGPNQPQHFGDGTRLSIL.

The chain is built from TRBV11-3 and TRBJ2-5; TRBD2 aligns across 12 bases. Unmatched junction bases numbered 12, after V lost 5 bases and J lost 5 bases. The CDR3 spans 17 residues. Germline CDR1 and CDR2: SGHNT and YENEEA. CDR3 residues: CASSQSGLAGWDETQYF. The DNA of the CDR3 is TGTGCCAGCAGCCAATCCGGACTAGCGGGATGGGACGAGACCCAGTACTTC.